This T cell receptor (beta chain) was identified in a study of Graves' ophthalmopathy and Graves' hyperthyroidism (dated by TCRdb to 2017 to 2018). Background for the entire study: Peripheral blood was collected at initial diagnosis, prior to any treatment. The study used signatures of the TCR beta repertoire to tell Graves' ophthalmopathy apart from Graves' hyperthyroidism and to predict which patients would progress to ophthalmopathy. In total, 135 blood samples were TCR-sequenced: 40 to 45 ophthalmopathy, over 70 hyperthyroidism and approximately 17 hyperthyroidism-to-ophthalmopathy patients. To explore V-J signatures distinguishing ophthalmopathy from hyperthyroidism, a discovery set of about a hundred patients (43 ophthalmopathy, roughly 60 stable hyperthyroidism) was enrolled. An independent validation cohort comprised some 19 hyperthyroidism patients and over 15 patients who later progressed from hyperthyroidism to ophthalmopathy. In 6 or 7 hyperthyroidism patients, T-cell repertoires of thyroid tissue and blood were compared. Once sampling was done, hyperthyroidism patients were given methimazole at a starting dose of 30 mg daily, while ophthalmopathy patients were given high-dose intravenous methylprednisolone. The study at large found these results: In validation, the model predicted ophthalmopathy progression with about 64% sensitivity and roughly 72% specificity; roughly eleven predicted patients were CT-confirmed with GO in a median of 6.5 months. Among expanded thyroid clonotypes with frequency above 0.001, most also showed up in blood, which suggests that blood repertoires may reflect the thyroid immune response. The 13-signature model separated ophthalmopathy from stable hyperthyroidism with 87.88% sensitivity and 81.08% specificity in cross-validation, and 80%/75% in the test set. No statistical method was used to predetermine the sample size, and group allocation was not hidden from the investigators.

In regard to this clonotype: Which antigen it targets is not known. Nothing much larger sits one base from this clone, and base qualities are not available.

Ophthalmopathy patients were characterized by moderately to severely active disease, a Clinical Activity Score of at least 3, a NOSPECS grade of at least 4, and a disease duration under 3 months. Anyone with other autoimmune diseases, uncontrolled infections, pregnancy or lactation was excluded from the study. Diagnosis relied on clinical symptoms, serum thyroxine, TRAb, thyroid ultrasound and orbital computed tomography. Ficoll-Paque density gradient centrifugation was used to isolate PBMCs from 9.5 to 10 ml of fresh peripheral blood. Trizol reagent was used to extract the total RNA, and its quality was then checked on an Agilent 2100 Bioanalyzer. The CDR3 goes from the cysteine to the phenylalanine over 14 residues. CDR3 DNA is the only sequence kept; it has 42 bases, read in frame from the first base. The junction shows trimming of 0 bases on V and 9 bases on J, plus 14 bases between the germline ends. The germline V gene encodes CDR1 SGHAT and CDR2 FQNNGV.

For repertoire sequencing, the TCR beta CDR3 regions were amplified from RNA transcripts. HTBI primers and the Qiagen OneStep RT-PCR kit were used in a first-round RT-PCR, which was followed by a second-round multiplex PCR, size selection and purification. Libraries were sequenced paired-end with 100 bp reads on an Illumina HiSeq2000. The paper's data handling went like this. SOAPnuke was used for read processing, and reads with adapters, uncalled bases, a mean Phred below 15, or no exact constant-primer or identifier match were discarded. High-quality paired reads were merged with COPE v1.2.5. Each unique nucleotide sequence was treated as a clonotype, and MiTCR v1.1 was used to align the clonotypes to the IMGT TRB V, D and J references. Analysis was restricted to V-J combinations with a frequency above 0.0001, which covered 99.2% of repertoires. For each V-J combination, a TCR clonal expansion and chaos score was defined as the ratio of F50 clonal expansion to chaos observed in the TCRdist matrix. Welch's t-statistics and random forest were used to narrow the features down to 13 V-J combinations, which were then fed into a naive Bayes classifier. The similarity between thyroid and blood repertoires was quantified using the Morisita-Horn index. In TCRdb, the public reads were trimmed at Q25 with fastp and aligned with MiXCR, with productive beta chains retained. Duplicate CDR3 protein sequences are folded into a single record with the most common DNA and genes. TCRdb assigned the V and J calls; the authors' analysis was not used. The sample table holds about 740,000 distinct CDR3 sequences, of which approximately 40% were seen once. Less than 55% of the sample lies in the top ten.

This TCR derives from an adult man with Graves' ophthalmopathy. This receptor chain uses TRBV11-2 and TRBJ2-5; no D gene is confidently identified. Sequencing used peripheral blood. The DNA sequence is TGTGCCAGCAGCTTAGATATTAAGGCATGGCCCCAGTACTTC. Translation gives CASSLDIKAWPQYF.